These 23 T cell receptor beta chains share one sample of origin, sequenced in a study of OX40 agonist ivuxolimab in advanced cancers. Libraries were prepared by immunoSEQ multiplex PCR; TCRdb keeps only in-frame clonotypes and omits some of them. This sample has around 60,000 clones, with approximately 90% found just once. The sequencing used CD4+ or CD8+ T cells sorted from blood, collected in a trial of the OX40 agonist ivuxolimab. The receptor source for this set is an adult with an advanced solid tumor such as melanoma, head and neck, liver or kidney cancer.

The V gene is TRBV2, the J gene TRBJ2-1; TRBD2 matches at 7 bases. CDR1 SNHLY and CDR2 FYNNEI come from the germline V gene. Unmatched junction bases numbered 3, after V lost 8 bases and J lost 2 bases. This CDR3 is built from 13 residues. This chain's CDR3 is CASLREPYNEQFF. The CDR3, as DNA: TGTGCCAGCTTGCGGGAGCCCTACAATGAGCAGTTCTTC.

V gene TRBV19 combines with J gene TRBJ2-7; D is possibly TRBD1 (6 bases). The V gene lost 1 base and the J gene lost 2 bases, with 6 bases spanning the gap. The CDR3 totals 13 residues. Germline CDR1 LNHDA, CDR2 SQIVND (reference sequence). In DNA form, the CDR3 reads TGTGCCAGTAGTATAGGGACAGCCTACGAGCAGTACTTC. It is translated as CASSIGTAYEQYF.

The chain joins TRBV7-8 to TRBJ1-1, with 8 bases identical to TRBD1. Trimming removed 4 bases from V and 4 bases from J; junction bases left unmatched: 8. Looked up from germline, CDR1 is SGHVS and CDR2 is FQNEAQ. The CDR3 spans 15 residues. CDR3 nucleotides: TGTGCCAGCAGCTCCCGGACAGGGCAAAGCACTGAAGCTTTCTTT. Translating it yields CASSSRTGQSTEAFF.

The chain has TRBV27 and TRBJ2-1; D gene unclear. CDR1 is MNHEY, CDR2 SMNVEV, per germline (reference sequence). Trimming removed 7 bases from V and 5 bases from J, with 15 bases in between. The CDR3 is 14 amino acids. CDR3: CASKPLGLDNEQFF. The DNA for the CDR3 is TGTGCCAGCAAACCCCTAGGTCTAGACAATGAGCAGTTCTTC.

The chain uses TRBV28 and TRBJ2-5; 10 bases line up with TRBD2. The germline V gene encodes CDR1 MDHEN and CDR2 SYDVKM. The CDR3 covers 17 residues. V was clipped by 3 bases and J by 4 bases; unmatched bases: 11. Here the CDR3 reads CASSFPGVAGGTETQYF. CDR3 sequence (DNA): TGTGCCAGCAGTTTCCCTGGGGTAGCGGGAGGAACAGAGACCCAGTACTTC.

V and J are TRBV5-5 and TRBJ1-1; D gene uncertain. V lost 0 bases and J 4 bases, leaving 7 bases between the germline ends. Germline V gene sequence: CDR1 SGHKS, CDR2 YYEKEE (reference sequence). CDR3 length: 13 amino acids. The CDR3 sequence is CASSLGQVTEAFF. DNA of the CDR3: TGTGCCAGCAGCTTGGGGCAAGTCACTGAAGCTTTCTTT.

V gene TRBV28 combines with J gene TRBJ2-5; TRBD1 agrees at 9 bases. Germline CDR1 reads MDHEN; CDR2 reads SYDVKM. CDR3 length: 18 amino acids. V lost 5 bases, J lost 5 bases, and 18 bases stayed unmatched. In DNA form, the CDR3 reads TGTGCCAGCAGTGCCCCGGGACAGGGCTATTTTTCGGTGGAGACCCAGTACTTC. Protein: CASSAPGQGYFSVETQYF.

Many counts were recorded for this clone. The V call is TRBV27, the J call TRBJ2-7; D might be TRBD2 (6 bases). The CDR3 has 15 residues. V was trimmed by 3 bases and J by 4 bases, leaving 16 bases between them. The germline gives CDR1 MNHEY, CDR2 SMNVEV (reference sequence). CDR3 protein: CASSLDRDLGYEQYF. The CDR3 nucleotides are TGTGCCAGCAGTTTGGACCGGGACTTGGGGTACGAGCAGTACTTC.

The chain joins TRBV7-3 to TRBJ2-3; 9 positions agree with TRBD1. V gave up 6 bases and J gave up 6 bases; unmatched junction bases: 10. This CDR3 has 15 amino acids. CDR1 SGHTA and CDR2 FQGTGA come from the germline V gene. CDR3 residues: CASSTTGGSSDTQYF. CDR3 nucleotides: TGTGCCAGCAGTACGACAGGGGGGTCTTCGGATACGCAGTATTTT. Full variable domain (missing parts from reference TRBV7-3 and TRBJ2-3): GAGVSQTPSNKVTEKGKYVELRCDPISGHTALYWYRQSLGQGPEFLIYFQGTGAADDSGLPNDRFFAVRPEGSVSTLKIQRTERGDSAVYLCASSTTGGSSDTQYFGPGTRLTVL.

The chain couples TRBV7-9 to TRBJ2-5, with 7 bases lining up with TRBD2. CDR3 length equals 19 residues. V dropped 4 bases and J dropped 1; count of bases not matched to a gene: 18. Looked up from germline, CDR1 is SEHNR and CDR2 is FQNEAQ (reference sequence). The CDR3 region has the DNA TGTGCCAGCAGCTGGGCCGAGTGGACCGCGGGAGAACCCCAAGAGACCCAGTACTTC. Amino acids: CASSWAEWTAGEPQETQYF.

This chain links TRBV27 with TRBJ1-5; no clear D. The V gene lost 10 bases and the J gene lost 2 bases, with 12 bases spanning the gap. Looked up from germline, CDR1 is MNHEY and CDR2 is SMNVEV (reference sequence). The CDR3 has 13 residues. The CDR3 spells CATGLDGNQPQHF. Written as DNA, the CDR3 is TGTGCCACCGGGTTAGACGGCAATCAGCCCCAGCATTTT.

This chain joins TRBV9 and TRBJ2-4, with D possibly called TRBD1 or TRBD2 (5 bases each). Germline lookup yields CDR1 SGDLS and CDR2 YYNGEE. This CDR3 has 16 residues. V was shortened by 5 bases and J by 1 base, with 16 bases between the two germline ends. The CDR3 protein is CASSPGSGVAKNIQYF. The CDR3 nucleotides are TGTGCCAGCAGTCCAGGGTCCGGGGTTGCCAAAAACATTCAGTACTTC.

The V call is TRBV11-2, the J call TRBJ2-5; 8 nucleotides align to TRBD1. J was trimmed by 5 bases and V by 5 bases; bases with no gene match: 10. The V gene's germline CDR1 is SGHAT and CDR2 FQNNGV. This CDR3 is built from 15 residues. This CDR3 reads CASSERDRPGETQYF. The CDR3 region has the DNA TGTGCCAGCAGCGAGAGGGACAGGCCGGGGGAGACCCAGTACTTC.

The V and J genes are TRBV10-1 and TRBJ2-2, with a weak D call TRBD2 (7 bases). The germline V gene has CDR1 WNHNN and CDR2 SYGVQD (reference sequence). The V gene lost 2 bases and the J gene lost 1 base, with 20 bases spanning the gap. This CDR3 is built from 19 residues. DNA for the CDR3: TGCGCCAGCAGTGAGGCCCCGGGGGGCAAAGTCGTGAACACCGGGGAGCTGTTTTTT. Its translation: CASSEAPGGKVVNTGELFF.

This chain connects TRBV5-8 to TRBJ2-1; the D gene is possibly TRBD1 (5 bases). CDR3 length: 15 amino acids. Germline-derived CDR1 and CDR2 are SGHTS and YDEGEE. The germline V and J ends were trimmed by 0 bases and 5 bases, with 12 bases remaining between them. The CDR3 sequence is CASSLGVRGNNEQFF. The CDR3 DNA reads TGTGCCAGCAGCTTGGGGGTAAGGGGCAACAATGAGCAGTTCTTC.

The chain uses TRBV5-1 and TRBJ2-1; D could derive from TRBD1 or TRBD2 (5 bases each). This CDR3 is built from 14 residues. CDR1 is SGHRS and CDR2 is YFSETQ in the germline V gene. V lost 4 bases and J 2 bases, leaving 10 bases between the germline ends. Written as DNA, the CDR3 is TGCGCCAGCAGCGGCACGGGACCCTACAATGAGCAGTTCTTC. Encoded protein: CASSGTGPYNEQFF.

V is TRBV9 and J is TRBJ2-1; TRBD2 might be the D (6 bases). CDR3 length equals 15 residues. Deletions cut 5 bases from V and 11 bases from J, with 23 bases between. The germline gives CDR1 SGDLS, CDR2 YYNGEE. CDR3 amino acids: CASSRWGLPNSQQFF. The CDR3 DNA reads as TGTGCCAGCAGTCGCTGGGGACTGCCTAACTCCCAGCAGTTCTTC.

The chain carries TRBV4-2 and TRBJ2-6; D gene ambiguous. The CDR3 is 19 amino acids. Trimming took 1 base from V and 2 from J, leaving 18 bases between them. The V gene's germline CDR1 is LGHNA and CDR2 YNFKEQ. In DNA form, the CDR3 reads TGTGCCAGCAGCCAAGCATTCCTGGCAGCCGAGACTGGGGCCAACGTCCTGACTTTC. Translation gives CASSQAFLAAETGANVLTF.

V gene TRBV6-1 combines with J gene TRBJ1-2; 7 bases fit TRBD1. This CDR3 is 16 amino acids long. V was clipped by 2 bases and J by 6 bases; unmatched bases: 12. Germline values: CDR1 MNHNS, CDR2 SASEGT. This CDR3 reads CASSESVNRGLNGYTF. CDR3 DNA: TGTGCCAGCAGTGAATCTGTGAACAGGGGCCTCAATGGCTACACCTTC.

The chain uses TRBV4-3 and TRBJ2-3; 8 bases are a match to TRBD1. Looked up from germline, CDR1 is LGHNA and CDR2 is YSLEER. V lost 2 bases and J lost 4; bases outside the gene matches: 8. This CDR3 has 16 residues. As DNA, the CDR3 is TGCGCCAGCAGCCAACTCCTGGACAGGGAGGCAGATACGCAGTATTTT. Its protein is CASSQLLDREADTQYF.

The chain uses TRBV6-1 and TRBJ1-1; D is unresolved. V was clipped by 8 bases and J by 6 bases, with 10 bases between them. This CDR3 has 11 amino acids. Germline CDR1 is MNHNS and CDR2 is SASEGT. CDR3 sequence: CASLRPAEAFF. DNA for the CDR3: TGTGCCAGCTTGAGGCCAGCTGAAGCTTTCTTT.

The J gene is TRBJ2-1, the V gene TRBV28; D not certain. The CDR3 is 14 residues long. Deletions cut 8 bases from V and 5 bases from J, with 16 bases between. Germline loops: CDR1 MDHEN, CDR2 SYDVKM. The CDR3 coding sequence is TGTGCCAGCGTTAGTCGGCTCACGCACAATGAGCAGTTCTTC. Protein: CASVSRLTHNEQFF. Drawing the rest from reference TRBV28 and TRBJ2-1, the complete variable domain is DVKVTQSSRYLVKRTGEKVFLECVQDMDHENMFWYRQDPGLGLRLIYFSYDVKMKEKGDIPEGYSVSREKKERFSLILESASTNQTSMYLCASVSRLTHNEQFFGPGTRLTVL.

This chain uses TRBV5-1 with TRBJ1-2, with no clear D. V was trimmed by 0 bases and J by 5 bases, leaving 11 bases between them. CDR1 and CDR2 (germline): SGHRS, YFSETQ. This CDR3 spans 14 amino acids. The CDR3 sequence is CASSLAEADYGYTF. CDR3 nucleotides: TGCGCCAGCAGCTTGGCCGAAGCAGATTATGGCTACACCTTC.